This T cell receptor (beta chain) was sequenced in a study of graft-versus-host responses after intestinal transplantation (dated by TCRdb to the early 2020s). Concerning the study at large: The transplants that recipients got were multivisceral, liver-intestinal, or isolated intestinal. All recipients received anti-thymocyte globulin induction followed by maintenance tacrolimus and steroids for approximately 3 years. After intestinal transplantation, graft-versus-host and host-versus-graft alloreactive T cell clones were followed in the graft, circulation and bone marrow using bulk TCR-beta CDR3 sequencing. To identify alloreactive clones, pre-transplant mixed lymphocyte reaction products were sequenced and compared with unstimulated pre-transplant donor and recipient T cells. The cohort enrolled 20 to 30 intestinal transplant recipients, one of whom was a retransplant, and 3 patients without pretransplant specimens were excluded. Donor T cell macrochimerism was defined as a peak of at least 4% donor T cells among recipient peripheral blood mononuclear cells. Rather than being sequenced by the commercial service, samples from a few later patients were sequenced in-house on an Illumina MiSeq and processed with MiXCR. Overall study results and their limits: In the allografts of patients with donor T cell macrochimerism, GvH to HvG T cell clonal ratios were high. Peak levels of circulating GvH clones were associated with declines in HvG clones early after transplant. The relatively low number and heterogeneity of intestinal transplant patients limited the conclusions. GvH clones were detected in recipient bone marrow, and some appeared earlier in ileal mucosa or blood, consistent with an intestinal mucosal origin.

This specimen's time point label, interpreted: cells obtained before transplantation from donor or recipient. CD3+CD4+ and CD3+CD8+ populations were FACS-sorted from unstimulated pre-transplant donor and recipient cells taken from spleen or lymph nodes. The germline V gene (reference sequence) provides CDR1 LNHDA and CDR2 SQIVND. The V and J ends are trimmed by 8 bases and 5 bases, leaving 13 bases between them. The CDR3 covers 13 residues, taking in both the cysteine and the phenylalanine. Left in the record is the CDR3 DNA by itself, 39 bases read in frame from the first base. With regard to this clone: The antigen this receptor binds is unknown. Nothing much larger sits one base from this clone, and base qualities are not available.

Receptor libraries were prepared by the immunoSEQ multiplex PCR assay. For most patients, genomic DNA was isolated with the Qiagen DNeasy Blood and Tissue Kit and sent frozen to Adaptive Biotechnologies for TCR sequencing. High-throughput TCR-beta CDR3 sequencing of genomic DNA from most patients was performed by Adaptive Biotechnologies. In the paper's pipeline: TCR sequencing data for some 17 patients were retrieved from Adaptive's ImmunoSEQ software; three other patients were processed with MiXCR and VDJtools. To correct CD4 versus CD8 sorting errors, sequences present in both subsets at a frequency ratio below 5:1 were removed. CDR3 nucleotide sequences shared between donor and recipient were removed because the origin of such sequences could not be assigned. At least 2-fold expansion over unstimulated cells and a minimum CFSE-low frequency of 0.002% (template counts) or 0.001% (read counts) were required for clones to be classified as alloreactive. Mappable clones were those detected in sequenced pre-transplant spleen, lymph node, or MLR CFSE-low populations of the donor or recipient. Cumulative frequency of alloreactive clones was calculated as a percentage of all sequences weighted by copy number. TCRdb re-hosts the immuneACCESS table, in-frame sequences only. Its copies lack some clones; in the studies checked, an unresolved V gene accounts for under half of them, and the cause for the rest is not known. Clone size and the V and J calls come from that table; the DNA yielded D and trimming. The sample profile shows around 96,000 clones; approximately 90% of them were found once. The ten largest clones represent around 0.18% of the sample.

The sequence derives from a human donor who received an intestinal transplant. Here the sequenced sample was unstimulated CD4+ T cells sorted from spleen or lymph node cells, taken before intestinal transplant. This chain joins TRBV19 to TRBJ1-5, and perhaps TRBD1 as D gene, on 5 matching bases. CDR3 protein: CASSGTGDQPQHF. At the DNA level, the sequence is TGTGCCAGTTCCGGGACGGGAGATCAGCCCCAGCATTTT.